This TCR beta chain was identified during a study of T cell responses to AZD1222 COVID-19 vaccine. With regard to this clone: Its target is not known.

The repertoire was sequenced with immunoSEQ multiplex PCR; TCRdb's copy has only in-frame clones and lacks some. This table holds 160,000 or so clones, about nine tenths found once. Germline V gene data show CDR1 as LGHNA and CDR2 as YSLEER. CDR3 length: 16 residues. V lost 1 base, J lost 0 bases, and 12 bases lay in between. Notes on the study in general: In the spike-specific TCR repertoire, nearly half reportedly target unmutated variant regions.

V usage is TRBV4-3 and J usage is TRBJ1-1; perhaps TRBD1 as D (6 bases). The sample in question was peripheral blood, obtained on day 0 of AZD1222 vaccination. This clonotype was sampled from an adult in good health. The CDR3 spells CASSQGTEALNTEAFF. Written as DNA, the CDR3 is TGCGCCAGCAGCCAAGGGACAGAGGCATTGAACACTGAAGCTTTCTTT.